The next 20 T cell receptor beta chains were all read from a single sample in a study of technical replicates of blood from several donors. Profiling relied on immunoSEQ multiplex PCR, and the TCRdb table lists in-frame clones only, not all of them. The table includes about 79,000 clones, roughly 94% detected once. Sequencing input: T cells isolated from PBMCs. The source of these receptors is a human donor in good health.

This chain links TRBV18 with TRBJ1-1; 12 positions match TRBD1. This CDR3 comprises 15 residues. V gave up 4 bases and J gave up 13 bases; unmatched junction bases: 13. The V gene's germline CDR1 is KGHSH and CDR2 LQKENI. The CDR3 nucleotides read TGTGCCAGCTCACTACGTACCGGGACAGGGGGCTATGATTTCTTT. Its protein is CASSLRTGTGGYDFF.

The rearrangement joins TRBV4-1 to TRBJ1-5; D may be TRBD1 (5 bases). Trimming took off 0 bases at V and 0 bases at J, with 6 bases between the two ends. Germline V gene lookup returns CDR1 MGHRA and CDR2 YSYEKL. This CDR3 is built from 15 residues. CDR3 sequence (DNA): TGCGCCAGCAGCCAAGAAGGGGATAGCAATCAGCCCCAGCATTTT. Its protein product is CASSQEGDSNQPQHF.

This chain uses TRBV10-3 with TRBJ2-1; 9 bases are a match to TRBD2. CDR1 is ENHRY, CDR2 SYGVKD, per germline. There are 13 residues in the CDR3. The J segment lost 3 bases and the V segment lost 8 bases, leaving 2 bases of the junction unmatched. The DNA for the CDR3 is TGTGCCATCGCGGGAGGGCTCTACAATGAGCAGTTCTTC. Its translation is CAIAGGLYNEQFF.

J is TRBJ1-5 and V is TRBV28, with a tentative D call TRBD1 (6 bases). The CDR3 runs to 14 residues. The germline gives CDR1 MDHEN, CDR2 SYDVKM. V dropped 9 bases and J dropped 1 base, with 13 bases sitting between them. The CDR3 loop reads CASIQGESNQPQHF. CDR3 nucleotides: TGTGCCAGTATACAGGGTGAGAGCAATCAGCCCCAGCATTTT.

The CDR3 bases are TGTGCCAGCAGCTTTGCGGTACAGGGTAGCTATGGCTACACCTTC. It yields the protein CASSFAVQGSYGYTF. The chain employs TRBV7-9 and TRBJ1-2; tentative D call: TRBD1 (6 bases). V lost 3 bases and J 4 bases, leaving 15 bases between the germline ends. Germline CDR1 SEHNR, CDR2 FQNEAQ (reference sequence). The CDR3 sequence is 15 residues long.

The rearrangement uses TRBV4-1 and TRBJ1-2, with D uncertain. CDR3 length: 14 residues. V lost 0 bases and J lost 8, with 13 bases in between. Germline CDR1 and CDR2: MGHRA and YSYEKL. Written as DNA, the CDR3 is TGCGCCAGCAGCCAAGACCCAAACGCAGAAGGCTACACCTTC. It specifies CASSQDPNAEGYTF.

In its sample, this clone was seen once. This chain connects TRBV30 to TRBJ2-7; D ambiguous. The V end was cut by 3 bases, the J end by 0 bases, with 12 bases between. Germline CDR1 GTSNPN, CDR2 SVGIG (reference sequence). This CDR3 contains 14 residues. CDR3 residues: CAWSRGLSSYEQYF. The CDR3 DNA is TGTGCCTGGAGCCGCGGATTAAGCTCCTACGAGCAGTACTTC.

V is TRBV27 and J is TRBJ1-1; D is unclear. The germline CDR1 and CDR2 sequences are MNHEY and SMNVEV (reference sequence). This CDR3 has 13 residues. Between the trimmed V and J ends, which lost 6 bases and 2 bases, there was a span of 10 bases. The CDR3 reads CASSPGVNTEAFF. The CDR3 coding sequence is TGTGCCAGCAGCCCCGGGGTTAACACTGAAGCTTTCTTT.

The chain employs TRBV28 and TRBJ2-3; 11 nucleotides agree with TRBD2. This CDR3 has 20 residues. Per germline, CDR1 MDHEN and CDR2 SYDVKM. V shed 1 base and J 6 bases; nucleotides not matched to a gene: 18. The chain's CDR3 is CASSLYVSDETSGSIDTQYF. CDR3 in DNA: TGTGCCAGCAGTTTATATGTCTCAGACGAAACTAGCGGGAGCATCGATACGCAGTATTTT.

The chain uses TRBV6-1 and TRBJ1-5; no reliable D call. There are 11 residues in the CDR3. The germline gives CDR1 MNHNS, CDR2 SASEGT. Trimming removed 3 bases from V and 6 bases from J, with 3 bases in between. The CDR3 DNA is TGTGCCAGCAGTGATCGTCAGCCCCAGCATTTT. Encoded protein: CASSDRQPQHF.

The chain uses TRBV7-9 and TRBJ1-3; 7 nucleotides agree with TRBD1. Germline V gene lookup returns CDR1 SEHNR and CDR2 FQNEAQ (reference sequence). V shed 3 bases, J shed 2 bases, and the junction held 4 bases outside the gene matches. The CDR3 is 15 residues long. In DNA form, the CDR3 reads TGTGCCAGCAGCTTGGTAGGGACAGCTGGAAACACCATATATTTT. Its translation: CASSLVGTAGNTIYF. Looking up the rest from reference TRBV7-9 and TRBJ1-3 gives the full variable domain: DTGVSQNPRHKITKRGQNVTFRCDPISEHNRLYWYRQTLGQGPEFLTYFQNEAQLEKSRLLSDRFSAERPKGSFSTLEIQRTEQGDSAMYLCASSLVGTAGNTIYFGEGSWLTVV.

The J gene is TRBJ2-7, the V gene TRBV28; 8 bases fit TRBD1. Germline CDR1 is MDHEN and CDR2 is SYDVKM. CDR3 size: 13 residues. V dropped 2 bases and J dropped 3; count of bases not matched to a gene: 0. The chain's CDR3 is CASSLTGGYEQYF. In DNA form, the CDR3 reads TGTGCCAGCAGTTTAACAGGGGGCTACGAGCAGTACTTC.

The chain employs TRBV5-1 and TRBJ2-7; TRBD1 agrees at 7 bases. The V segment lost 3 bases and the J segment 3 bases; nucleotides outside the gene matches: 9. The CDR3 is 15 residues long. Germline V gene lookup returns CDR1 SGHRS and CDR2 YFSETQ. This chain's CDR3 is CASSWTGTVVYEQYF. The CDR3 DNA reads TGCGCCAGCAGCTGGACCGGGACAGTCGTCTACGAGCAGTACTTC.

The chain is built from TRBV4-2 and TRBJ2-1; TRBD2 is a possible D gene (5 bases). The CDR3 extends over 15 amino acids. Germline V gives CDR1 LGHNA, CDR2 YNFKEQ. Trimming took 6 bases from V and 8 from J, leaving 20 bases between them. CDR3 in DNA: TGTGCCAGCAGAGAGCCCGGGCTAGCAGGCGATGAGCAGTTCTTC. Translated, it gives CASREPGLAGDEQFF.

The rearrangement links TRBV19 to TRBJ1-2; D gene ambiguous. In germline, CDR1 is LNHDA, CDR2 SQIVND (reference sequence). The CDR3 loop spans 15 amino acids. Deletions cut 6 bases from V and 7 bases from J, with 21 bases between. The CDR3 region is CASRTPGGDPTGYTF. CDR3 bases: TGTGCCAGTAGGACCCCGGGCGGGGATCCAACTGGCTACACCTTC.

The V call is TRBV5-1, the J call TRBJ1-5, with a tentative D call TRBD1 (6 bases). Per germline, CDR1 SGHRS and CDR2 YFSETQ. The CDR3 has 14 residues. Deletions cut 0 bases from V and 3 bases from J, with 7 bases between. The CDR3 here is CASSLEGDNQPQHF. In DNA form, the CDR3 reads TGCGCCAGCAGCTTGGAGGGGGACAATCAGCCCCAGCATTTT.

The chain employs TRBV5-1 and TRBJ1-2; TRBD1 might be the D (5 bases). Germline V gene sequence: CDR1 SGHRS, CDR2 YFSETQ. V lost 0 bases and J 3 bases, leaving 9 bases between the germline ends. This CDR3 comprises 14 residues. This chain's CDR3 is CASSLVAGYYGYTF. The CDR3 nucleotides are TGCGCCAGCAGCTTGGTGGCAGGGTACTATGGCTACACCTTC.

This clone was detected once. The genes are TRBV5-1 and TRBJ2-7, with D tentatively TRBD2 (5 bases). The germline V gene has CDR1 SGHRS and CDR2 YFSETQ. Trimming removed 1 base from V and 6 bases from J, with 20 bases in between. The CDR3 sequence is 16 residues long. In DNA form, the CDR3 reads TGCGCCAGCAGCTTGAAGAGGCCGTTTACTAGAGGCGAGCAGTACTTC. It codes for CASSLKRPFTRGEQYF.

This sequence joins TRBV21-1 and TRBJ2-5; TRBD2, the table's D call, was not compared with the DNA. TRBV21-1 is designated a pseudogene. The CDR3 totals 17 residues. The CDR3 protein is CASSKKGKGLAEETQYF. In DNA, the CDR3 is TGTGCCAGCAGCAAAAAAGGAAAGGGACTAGCGGAAGAGACCCAGTACTTC.

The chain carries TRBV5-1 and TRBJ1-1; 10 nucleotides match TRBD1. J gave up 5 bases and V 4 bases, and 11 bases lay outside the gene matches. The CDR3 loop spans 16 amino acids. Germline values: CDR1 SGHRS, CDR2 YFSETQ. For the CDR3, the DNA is TGCGCCAGCAGCCAAGGACAGGGGGGTTTGGCAACTGAAGCTTTCTTT. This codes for CASSQGQGGLATEAFF.